The T cell receptor (beta chain) under discussion was sequenced for a study of cytomegalovirus exposure and HLA in healthy donors. General study findings and limits: Three CMV-associated chains were confirmed in vitro to be specific for CMV antigens.

Trimming took 4 bases from V and 0 from J, leaving 16 bases between them. The CDR3 consists of 17 residues. Germline-derived CDR1 and CDR2 are MNHEY and SMNVEV (reference sequence). TCRdb's table, derived via immunoSEQ multiplex PCR, lists solely in-frame clones and lacks some. This sample yields about 270,000 clones, of which around 85% are seen a single time; 1% belongs to the top ten. Worth noting for this clone: Its antigen is not identified.

The rearrangement uses TRBV27 and TRBJ1-3, with TRBD1 as a possible D gene (5 bases). The sequencing input was PBMCs. This receptor was obtained from a woman under 30 in good health and CMV-seronegative. CDR3 DNA sequence: TGTGCCAGCAGTTCGAGTAGGGGCCCGGACTCTGGAAACACCATATATTTT. The encoded protein is CASSSSRGPDSGNTIYF.